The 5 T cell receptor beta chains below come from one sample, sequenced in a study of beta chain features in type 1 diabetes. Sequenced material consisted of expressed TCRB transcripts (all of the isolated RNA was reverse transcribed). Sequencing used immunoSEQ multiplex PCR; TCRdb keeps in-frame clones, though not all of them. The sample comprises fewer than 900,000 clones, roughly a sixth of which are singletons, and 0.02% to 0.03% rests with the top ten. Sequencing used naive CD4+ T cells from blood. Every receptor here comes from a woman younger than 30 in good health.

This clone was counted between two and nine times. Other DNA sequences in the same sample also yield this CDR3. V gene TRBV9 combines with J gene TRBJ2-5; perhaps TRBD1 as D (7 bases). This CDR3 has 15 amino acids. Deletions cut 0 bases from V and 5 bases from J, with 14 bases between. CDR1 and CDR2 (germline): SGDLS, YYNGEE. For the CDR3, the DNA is TGTGCCAGCAGCGTAGCAGGGGGGCGGAGGGAGACCCAGTACTTC. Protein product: CASSVAGGRRETQYF.

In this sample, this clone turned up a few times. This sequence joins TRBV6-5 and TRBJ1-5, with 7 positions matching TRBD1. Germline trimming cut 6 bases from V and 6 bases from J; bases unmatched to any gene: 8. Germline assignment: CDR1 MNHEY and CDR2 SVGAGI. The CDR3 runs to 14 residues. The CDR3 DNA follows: TGTGCCAGCAGGATGGAGGGGGCGGGTCAGCCCCAGCATTTT. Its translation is CASRMEGAGQPQHF.

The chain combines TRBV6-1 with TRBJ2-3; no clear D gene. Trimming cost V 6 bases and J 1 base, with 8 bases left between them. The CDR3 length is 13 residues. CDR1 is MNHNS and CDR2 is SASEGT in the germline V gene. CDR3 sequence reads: CASRLIGTDTQYF. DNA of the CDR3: TGTGCCAGCAGGCTTATCGGCACAGATACGCAGTATTTT.

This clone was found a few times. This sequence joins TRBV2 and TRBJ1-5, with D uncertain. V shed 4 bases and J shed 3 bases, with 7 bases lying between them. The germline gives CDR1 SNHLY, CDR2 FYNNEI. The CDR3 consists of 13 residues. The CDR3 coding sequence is TGTGCCAGCAGTGTGCGGTACAATCAGCCCCAGCATTTT. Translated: CASSVRYNQPQHF.

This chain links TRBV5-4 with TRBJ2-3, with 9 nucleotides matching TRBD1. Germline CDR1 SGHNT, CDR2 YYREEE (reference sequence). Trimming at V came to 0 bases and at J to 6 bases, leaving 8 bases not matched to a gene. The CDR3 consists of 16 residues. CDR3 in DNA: TGTGCCAGCAGCTTGGGGGGGACAGGGACTTGGGATACGCAGTATTTT. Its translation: CASSLGGTGTWDTQYF.